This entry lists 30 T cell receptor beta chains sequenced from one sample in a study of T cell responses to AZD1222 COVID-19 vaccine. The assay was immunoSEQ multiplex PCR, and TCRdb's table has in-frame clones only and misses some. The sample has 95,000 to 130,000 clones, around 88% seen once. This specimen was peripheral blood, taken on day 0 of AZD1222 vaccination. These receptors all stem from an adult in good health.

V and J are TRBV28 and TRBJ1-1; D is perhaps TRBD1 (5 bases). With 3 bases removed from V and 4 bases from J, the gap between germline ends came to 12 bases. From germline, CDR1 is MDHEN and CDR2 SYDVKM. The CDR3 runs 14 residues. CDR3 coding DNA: TGTGCCAGCAGTTTGCCTGGGGCTGCCACTGAAGCTTTCTTT. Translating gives CASSLPGAATEAFF.

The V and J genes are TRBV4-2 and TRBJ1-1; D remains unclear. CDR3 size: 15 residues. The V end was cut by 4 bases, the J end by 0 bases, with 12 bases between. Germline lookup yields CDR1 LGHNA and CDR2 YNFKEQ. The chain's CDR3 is CASSPPWSMNTEAFF. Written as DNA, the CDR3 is TGTGCCAGCAGCCCCCCATGGAGCATGAACACTGAAGCTTTCTTT.

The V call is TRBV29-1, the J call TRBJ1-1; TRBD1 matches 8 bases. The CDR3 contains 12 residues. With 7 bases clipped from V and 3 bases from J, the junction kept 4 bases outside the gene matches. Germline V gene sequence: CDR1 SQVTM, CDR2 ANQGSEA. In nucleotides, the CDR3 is TGCAGCGCTAAGACAGGGGACACTGAAGCTTTCTTT. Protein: CSAKTGDTEAFF.

The CDR3 DNA follows: TGTGCCAGCAGTTACAACCTGAACACTGAAGCTTTCTTT. It specifies CASSYNLNTEAFF. V gene TRBV6-5 combines with J gene TRBJ1-1, with D hard to call. The germline V gene encodes CDR1 MNHEY and CDR2 SVGAGI. The CDR3 length is 13 residues. Trimming cost V 2 bases and J 0 bases, with 4 bases left between them.

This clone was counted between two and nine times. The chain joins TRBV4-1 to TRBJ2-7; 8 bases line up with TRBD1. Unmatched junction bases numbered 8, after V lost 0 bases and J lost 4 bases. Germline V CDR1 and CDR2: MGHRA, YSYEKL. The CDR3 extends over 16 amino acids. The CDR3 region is CASSQDTGQVEYEQYF. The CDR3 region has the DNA TGCGCCAGCAGCCAAGATACGGGACAGGTTGAATACGAGCAGTACTTC.

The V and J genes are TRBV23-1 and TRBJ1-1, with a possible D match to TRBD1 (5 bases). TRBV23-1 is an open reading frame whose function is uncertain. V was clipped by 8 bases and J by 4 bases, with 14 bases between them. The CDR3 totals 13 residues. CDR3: CASASLGVTEAFF. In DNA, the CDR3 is TGCGCCAGCGCCTCTTTAGGGGTCACTGAAGCTTTCTTT.

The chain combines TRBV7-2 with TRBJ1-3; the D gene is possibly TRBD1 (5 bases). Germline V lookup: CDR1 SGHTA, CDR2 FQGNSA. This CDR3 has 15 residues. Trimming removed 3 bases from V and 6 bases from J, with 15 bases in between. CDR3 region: CASSFFAGGENTIYF. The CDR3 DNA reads TGTGCCAGCAGCTTCTTCGCCGGAGGGGAAAACACCATATATTTT. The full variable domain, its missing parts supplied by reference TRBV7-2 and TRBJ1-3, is GAGVSQSPSNKVTEKGKDVELRCDPISGHTALYWYRQSLGQGLEFLIYFQGNSAPDKSGLPSDRFSAERTGGSVSTLTIQRTQQEDSAVYLCASSFFAGGENTIYFGEGSWLTVV.

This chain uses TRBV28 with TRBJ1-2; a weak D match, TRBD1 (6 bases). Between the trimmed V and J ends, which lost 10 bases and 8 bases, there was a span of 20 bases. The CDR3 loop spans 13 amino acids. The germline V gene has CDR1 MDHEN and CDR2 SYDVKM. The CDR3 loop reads CATTVGGGIGYTF. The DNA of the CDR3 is TGTGCCACTACTGTGGGGGGGGGCATCGGCTACACCTTC.

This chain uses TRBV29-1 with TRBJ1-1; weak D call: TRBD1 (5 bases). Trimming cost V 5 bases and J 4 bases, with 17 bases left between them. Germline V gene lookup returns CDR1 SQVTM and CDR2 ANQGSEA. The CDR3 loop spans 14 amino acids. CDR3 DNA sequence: TGCAGCGTTCATCAGGTGGGGGGTCTCACTGAAGCTTTCTTT. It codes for CSVHQVGGLTEAFF.

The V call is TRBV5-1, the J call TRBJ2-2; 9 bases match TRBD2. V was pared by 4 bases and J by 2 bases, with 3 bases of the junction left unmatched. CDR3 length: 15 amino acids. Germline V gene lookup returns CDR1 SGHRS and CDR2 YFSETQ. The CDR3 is CASSERGDNTGELFF. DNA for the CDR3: TGCGCCAGCAGCGAGCGGGGGGATAACACCGGGGAGCTGTTTTTT.

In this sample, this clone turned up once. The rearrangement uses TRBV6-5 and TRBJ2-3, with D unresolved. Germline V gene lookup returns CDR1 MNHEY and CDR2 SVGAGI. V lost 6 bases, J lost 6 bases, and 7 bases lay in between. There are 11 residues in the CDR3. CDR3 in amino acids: CASRKTDTQYF. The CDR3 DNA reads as TGTGCCAGCAGGAAAACTGATACGCAGTATTTT.

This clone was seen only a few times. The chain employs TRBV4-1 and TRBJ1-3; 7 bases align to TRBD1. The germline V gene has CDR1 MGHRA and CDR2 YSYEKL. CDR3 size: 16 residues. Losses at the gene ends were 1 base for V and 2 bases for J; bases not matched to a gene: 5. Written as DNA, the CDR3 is TGCGCCAGCAGCCAAGGACAACAGGGGACTGGAAACACCATATATTTT. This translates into CASSQGQQGTGNTIYF.

The CDR3 loop reads CASRGTVYQPQHF. For the CDR3, the DNA is TGTGCCAGTCGGGGGACAGTCTATCAGCCCCAGCATTTT. The chain carries TRBV19 and TRBJ1-5, with TRBD1 matching over 7 bases. Germline assignment: CDR1 LNHDA and CDR2 SQIVND (reference sequence). The CDR3 runs to 13 residues. V shed 8 bases and J 5 bases; nucleotides not matched to a gene: 6.

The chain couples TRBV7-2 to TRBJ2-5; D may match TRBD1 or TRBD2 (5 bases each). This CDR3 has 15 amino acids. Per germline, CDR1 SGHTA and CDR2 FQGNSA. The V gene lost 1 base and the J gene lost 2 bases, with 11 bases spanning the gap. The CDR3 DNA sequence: TGTGCCAGCAGCTTAGTTTCCGGGACGCAAGAGACCCAGTACTTC. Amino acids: CASSLVSGTQETQYF.

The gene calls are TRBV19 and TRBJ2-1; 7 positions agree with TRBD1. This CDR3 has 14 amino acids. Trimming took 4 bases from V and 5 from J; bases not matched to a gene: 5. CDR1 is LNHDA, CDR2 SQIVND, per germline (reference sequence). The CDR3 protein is CASSTRQGHNEQFF. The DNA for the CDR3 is TGTGCCAGTAGTACGCGACAGGGACACAATGAGCAGTTCTTC.

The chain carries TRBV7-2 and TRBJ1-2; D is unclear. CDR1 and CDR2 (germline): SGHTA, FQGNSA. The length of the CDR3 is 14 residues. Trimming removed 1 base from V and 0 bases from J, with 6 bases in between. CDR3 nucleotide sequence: TGTGCCAGCAGCTTAGATTCCGCTAACTATGGCTACACCTTC. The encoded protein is CASSLDSANYGYTF.

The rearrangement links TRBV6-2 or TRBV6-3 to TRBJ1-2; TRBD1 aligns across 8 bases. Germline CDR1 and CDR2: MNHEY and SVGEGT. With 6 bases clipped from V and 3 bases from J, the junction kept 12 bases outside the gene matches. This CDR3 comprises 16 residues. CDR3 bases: TGTGCCAGCAGCCTTCTGACAGGGGTCACAGACTATGGCTACACCTTC. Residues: CASSLLTGVTDYGYTF.

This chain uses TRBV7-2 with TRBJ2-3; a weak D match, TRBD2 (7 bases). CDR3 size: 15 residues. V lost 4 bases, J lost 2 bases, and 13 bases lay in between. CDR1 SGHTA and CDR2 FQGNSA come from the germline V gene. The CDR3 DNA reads TGTGCCAGCAGCTCTCGTCGGGGGGCCACAGATACGCAGTATTTT. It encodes CASSSRRGATDTQYF.

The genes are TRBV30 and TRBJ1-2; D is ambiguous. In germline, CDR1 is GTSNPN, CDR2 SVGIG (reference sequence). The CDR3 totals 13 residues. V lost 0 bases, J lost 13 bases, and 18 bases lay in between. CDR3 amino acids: CAWSVLGRPVGTF. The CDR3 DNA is TGTGCCTGGAGTGTACTTGGCCGACCCGTAGGCACCTTC.

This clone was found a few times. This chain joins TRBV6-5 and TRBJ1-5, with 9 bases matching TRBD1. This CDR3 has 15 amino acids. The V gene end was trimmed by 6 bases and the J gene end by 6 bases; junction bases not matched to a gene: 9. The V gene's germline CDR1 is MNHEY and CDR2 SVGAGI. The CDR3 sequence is CASRPGTGNGQPQHF. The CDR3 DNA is TGTGCCAGCAGACCCGGGACAGGGAACGGTCAGCCCCAGCATTTT.

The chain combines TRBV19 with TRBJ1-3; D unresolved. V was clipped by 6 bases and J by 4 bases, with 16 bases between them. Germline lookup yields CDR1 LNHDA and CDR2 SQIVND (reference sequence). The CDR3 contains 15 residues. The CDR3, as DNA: TGTGCCAGTAGCGCCGCCGCGCGTTTCGGAAACACCATATATTTT. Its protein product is CASSAAARFGNTIYF.

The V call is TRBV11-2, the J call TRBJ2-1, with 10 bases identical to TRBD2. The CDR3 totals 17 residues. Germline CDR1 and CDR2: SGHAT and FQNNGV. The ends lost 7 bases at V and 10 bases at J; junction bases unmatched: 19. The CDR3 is CASTEAPSGGAGEEQFF. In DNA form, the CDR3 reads TGTGCCAGCACCGAAGCCCCCAGCGGGGGGGCGGGGGAGGAGCAGTTCTTC.

CDR3 protein: CASSPDRKNTEAFF. DNA of the CDR3: TGTGCCAGCTCACCAGACAGAAAGAACACTGAAGCTTTCTTT. V and J are TRBV18 and TRBJ1-1; a weak D match, TRBD1 (5 bases). CDR3 length: 14 amino acids. CDR1 KGHSH and CDR2 LQKENI come from the germline V gene. V was pared by 2 bases and J by 1 base, with 8 bases between.

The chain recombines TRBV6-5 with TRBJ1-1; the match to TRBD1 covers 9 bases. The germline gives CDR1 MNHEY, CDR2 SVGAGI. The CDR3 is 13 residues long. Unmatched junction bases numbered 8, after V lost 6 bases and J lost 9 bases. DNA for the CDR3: TGTGCCAGCAGCGACAGGAACAGGGGGCAAGCTTTCTTT. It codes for CASSDRNRGQAFF.

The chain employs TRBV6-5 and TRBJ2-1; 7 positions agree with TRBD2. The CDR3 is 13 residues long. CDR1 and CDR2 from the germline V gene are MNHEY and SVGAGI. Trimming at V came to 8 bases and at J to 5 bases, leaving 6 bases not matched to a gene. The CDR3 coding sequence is TGTGCCAGCCGACGGGCGGGGGACAATGAGCAGTTCTTC. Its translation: CASRRAGDNEQFF.

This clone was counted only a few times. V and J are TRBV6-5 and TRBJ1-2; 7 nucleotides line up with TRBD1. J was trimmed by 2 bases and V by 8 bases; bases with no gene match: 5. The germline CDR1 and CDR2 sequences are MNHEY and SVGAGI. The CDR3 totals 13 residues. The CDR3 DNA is TGTGCCAGCCGAGAACAGGGGAACTATGGCTACACCTTC. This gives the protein CASREQGNYGYTF.

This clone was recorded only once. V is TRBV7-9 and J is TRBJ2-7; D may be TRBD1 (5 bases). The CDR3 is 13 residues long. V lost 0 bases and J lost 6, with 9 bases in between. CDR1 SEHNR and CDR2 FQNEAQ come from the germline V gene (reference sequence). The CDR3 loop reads CASSLAQGGEQYF. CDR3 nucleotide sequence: TGTGCCAGCAGCTTAGCGCAGGGTGGCGAGCAGTACTTC.

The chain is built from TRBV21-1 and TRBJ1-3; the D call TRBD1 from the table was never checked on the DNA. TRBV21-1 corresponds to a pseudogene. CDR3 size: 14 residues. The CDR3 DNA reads TGTGCCAGCAGGGACAGCTACTCTGGAAACACCATATATTTT. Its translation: CASRDSYSGNTIYF.

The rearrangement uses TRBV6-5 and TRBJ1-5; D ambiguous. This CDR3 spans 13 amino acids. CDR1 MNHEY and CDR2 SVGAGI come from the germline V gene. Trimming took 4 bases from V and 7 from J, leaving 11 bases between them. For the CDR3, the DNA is TGTGCCAGCAGTTCTGTGGGTTGGCAGCCCCAGCATTTT. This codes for CASSSVGWQPQHF.

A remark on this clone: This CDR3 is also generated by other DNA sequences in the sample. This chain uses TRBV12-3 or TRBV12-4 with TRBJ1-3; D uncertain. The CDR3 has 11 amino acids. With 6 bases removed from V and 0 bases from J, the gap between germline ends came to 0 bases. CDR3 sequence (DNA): TGTGCCAGCAGCTCTGGAAACACCATATATTTT. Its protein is CASSSGNTIYF.